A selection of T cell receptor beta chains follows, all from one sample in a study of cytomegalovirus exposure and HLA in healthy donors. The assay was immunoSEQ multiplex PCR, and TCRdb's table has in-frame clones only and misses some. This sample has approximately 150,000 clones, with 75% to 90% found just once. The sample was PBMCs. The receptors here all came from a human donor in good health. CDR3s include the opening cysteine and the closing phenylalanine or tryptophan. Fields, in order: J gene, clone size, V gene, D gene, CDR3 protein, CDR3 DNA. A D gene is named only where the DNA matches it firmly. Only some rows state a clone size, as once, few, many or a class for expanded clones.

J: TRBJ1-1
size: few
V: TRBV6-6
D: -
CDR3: CASSSSSGIHTEAFF
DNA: TGTGCCAGCAGTTCCAGTTCAGGGATTCACACTGAAGCTTTCTTT

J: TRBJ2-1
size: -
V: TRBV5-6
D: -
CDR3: CASSPPGINEQFF
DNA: TGTGCCAGCAGCCCCCCGGGGATCAATGAGCAGTTCTTC

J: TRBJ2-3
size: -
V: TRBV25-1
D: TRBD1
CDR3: CASSDSGQGTDTQYF
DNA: TGTGCCAGCAGTGACTCCGGACAGGGCACAGATACGCAGTATTTT

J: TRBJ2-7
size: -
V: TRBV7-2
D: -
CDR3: CASSLDNAYEQYF
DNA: TGTGCCAGCAGCTTAGACAATGCCTACGAGCAGTACTTC

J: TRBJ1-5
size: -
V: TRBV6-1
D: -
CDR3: CASSEAGGQGNQPQHF
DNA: TGTGCCAGCAGTGAAGCCGGGGGGCAGGGTAATCAGCCCCAGCATTTT

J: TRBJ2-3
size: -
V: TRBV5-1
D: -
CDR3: CASSPWAAGDTQYF
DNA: TGCGCCAGCAGCCCGTGGGCTGCTGGAGATACGCAGTATTTT

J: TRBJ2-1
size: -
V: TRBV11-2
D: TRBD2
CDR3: CASSPTSGDYEQFF
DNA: TGTGCCAGCAGCCCGACTAGCGGGGACTATGAGCAGTTCTTC

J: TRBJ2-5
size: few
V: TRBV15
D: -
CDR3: CATSRDRGWVETQYF
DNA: TGTGCCACCAGCAGAGACCGGGGTTGGGTGGAGACCCAGTACTTC

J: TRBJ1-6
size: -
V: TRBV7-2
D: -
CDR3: CASSPQGTYNSPLHF
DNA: TGTGCCAGCAGCCCCCAGGGTACCTATAATTCACCCCTCCACTTT

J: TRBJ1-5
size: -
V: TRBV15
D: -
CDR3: CATSRDGGGNQPQHF
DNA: TGTGCCACCAGCAGAGACGGAGGGGGCAATCAGCCCCAGCATTTT

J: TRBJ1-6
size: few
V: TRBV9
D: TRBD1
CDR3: CASSVDRGINSPLHF
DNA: TGTGCCAGCAGCGTCGACAGGGGGATTAATTCACCCCTCCACTTT

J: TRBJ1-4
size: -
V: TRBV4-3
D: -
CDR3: CASSQGRVASEEKLFF
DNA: TGCGCCAGCAGCCAGGGCCGGGTGGCTAGCGAGGAAAAACTGTTTTTT

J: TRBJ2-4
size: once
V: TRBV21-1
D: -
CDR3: CASSKELRESKNIQYF
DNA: TGTGCCAGCAGCAAAGAACTGAGGGAATCCAAAAACATTCAGTACTTC